This T cell receptor (beta chain) was recovered during a study of cytomegalovirus exposure and HLA in healthy donors. Broader study findings: A later analysis found that most CMV-associated TCR beta chains appeared HLA-restricted.

The PCR ran on 60 Vbeta and 13 Jbeta primers. Using immunoSEQ multiplex PCR, the repertoire was profiled, and TCRdb retains in-frame clones only, with some absent. Among some 170,000 clones listed, 75% to 90% were seen once. V was clipped by 4 bases and J by 2 bases; unmatched bases: 9. The CDR3 totals 15 residues. From germline, CDR1 is SGHRS and CDR2 YFSETQ. As for this clone: The antigen is undetermined.

Input material: PBMCs. The chain couples TRBV5-1 to TRBJ2-7; 7 bases line up with TRBD2. The receptor was derived from a girl aged 2 to 10 in good health and CMV-seropositive. This chain's CDR3 is CASSLRSGAPYEQYF. CDR3 nucleotides: TGCGCCAGCAGCCTACGGAGCGGGGCCCCCTACGAGCAGTACTTC.